The 20 T cell receptor beta chains given below trace back to one sample, sequenced in a study of blood T cell repertoires in COVID-19. Data came from immunoSEQ multiplex PCR; TCRdb stores just in-frame clones and leaves some out. The sample consists of about 56,000 clones, around 89% of them appearing once. The specimen was peripheral blood. The receptors were gathered from a human donor in a cohort sampled during active COVID-19.

The rearrangement links TRBV28 to TRBJ1-1, with TRBD1 as a possible D gene (6 bases). Trimming left V 6 bases short and J 2 bases short, with 16 bases between. Germline-derived CDR1 and CDR2 are MDHEN and SYDVKM. The CDR3 length is 15 residues. The CDR3 bases are TGTGCCAGCAGCGCGTCGGGGGGCCCAAACACTGAAGCTTTCTTT. Its translation: CASSASGGPNTEAFF.

V is TRBV28 and J is TRBJ2-7; 7 nucleotides line up with TRBD2. J gave up 4 bases and V 3 bases, and 12 bases lay outside the gene matches. There are 16 residues in the CDR3. CDR1 is MDHEN, CDR2 SYDVKM, per germline. This CDR3 reads CASSFRGERSRYEQYF. Here the CDR3 DNA reads TGTGCCAGCAGTTTCCGGGGGGAGCGGTCAAGGTACGAGCAGTACTTC.

The gene calls are TRBV5-8 and TRBJ2-5, with 7 bases matching TRBD1. CDR1 is SGHTS, CDR2 YDEGEE, per germline. The CDR3 spans 14 residues. J gave up 2 bases and V 5 bases, and 6 bases lay outside the gene matches. Here the CDR3 DNA reads TGTGCCAGCAGTCCCCGGACAGGTCAAGAGACCCAGTACTTC. Translating it yields CASSPRTGQETQYF.

This clone has more than one count but fewer than ten. This chain connects TRBV9 to TRBJ1-2; 9 bases are a match to TRBD1. The CDR3 runs 15 residues. With V trimmed by 3 bases and J by 2 bases, 5 bases remained unmatched. The germline V gene has CDR1 SGDLS and CDR2 YYNGEE. The CDR3 protein is CASSDLTGGNYGYTF. The DNA for the CDR3 is TGTGCCAGCAGCGACCTGACAGGGGGGAACTATGGCTACACCTTC.

The chain has TRBV7-9 and TRBJ2-1; TRBD2 matches at 14 bases. Germline V gene data show CDR1 as SEHNR and CDR2 as FQNEAQ (reference sequence). CDR3 length equals 15 residues. J was trimmed by 12 bases and V by 3 bases; bases with no gene match: 7. CDR3 coding DNA: TGTGCCAGCAGCTTGGGACTAGCGGGAGCTACTTGGCAGTTCTTC. Its protein product is CASSLGLAGATWQFF. Full variable domain (remainder filled in from reference TRBV7-9 and TRBJ2-1): DTGVSQNPRHKITKRGQNVTFRCDPISEHNRLYWYRQTLGQGPEFLTYFQNEAQLEKSRLLSDRFSAERPKGSFSTLEIQRTEQGDSAMYLCASSLGLAGATWQFFGPGTRLTVL.

The chain joins TRBV12-5 to TRBJ1-2; a weak D match, TRBD1 (6 bases). V lost 2 bases, J lost 7 bases, and 17 bases lay in between. The CDR3 consists of 15 residues. In germline, CDR1 is LGHNT, CDR2 FRNRAP. DNA of the CDR3: TGTGCTAGTGGTTTGTCGGGCAGGGGCTACAGTGGCTACACCTTC. Residues: CASGLSGRGYSGYTF.

This clone has just a few counts. This sequence joins TRBV5-1 and TRBJ1-6; 9 nucleotides line up with TRBD1. Germline V gene sequence: CDR1 SGHRS, CDR2 YFSETQ. The V gene end was trimmed by 4 bases and the J gene end by 8 bases; junction bases not matched to a gene: 7. This CDR3 comprises 15 residues. The CDR3, as DNA: TGCGCCAGCAGCATAGCCGGGACAGGGTATTCACCCCTCCACTTT. Translation: CASSIAGTGYSPLHF.

There are a few counts of this clone. The chain links TRBV7-9 to TRBJ1-2; possible D gene TRBD1, 6 bases. Germline CDR1 SEHNR, CDR2 FQNEAQ (reference sequence). CDR3 length equals 13 residues. V was pared by 7 bases and J by 7 bases, with 16 bases between. For the CDR3, the DNA is TGTGCCAGCATCCCACAGGGACGCGCTGGCTACACCTTC. It is translated as CASIPQGRAGYTF.

The gene calls are TRBV18 and TRBJ2-7, with D perhaps TRBD1 (6 bases). There are 15 residues in the CDR3. The V and J ends lost 4 bases and 1 base respectively, with 14 bases between them. The V gene's germline CDR1 is KGHSH and CDR2 LQKENI. CDR3 nucleotides: TGTGCCAGCTCACGGGCGTCTAGGGGGTCCTACGAGCAGTACTTC. Translated, it gives CASSRASRGSYEQYF. Full variable domain (remainder filled in from reference TRBV18 and TRBJ2-7): NAGVMQNPRHLVRRRGQEARLRCSPMKGHSHVYWYRQLPEEGLKFMVYLQKENIIDESGMPKERFSAEFPKEGPSILRIQQVVRGDSAAYFCASSRASRGSYEQYFGPGTRLTVT.

CDR3 in DNA: TGTGCCAGCAGCTTAATTGTTGCGGGGCAAGAGACCCAGTACTTC. The encoded protein is CASSLIVAGQETQYF. The chain couples TRBV7-2 to TRBJ2-5; tentative D call: TRBD2 (6 bases). The germline gives CDR1 SGHTA, CDR2 FQGNSA. CDR3 length equals 15 residues. V was shortened by 2 bases and J by 2 bases, with 12 bases between the two germline ends.

The V call is TRBV3-1 (or the pseudogene TRBV3-2), the J call TRBJ2-3, with 9 bases matching TRBD2. Per germline, CDR1 LGHDT and CDR2 YNNKEL (reference sequence). The CDR3 is made up of 16 amino acids. V shed 0 bases, J shed 6 bases, and the junction held 7 bases outside the gene matches. CDR3 protein: CASSQERGGLDDTQYF. The CDR3 DNA follows: TGTGCCAGCAGCCAAGAGCGGGGGGGCCTAGATGATACGCAGTATTTT.

The V and J genes are TRBV7-9 and TRBJ2-7, with 7 bases lining up with TRBD2. Trimming at V came to 5 bases and at J to 0 bases, leaving 7 bases not matched to a gene. The CDR3 extends over 15 amino acids. The V gene's germline CDR1 is SEHNR and CDR2 FQNEAQ (reference sequence). The CDR3 here is CASSPHRGVSYEQYF. The CDR3 nucleotides read TGTGCCAGCAGCCCCCACCGGGGGGTCTCCTACGAGCAGTACTTC.

This clone was recorded a few times. The chain links TRBV18 to TRBJ1-5, with 9 bases aligning to TRBD1. The germline gives CDR1 KGHSH, CDR2 LQKENI. Trimming at V came to 5 bases and at J to 5 bases, leaving 7 bases not matched to a gene. The CDR3 loop spans 15 amino acids. This chain's CDR3 is CASSAYRGPDQPQHF. Written as DNA, the CDR3 is TGTGCCAGCTCAGCCTACAGGGGGCCTGATCAGCCCCAGCATTTT.

The chain combines TRBV19 with TRBJ1-6, with a tentative D call TRBD1 (6 bases). The CDR3 is made up of 14 amino acids. Germline V gene data show CDR1 as LNHDA and CDR2 as SQIVND (reference sequence). Trimming pared 3 bases from V and 7 bases from J, leaving 10 bases between. CDR3: CASSISGQNSPLHF. CDR3 nucleotide sequence: TGTGCCAGTAGTATCTCAGGACAGAATTCACCCCTCCACTTT.

V and J are TRBV7-9 and TRBJ2-5; D possibly corresponds to TRBD2 (6 bases). Germline CDR1 SEHNR, CDR2 FQNEAQ (reference sequence). Trimming cost V 3 bases and J 1 base, with 18 bases left between them. CDR3 size: 17 residues. CDR3 DNA: TGTGCCAGCAGCTTCCCCTGGGAGGTAGGGCCCCAAGAGACCCAGTACTTC. This encodes CASSFPWEVGPQETQYF.

This chain links TRBV18 with TRBJ2-1; possibly TRBD2 for D (5 bases). In germline, CDR1 is KGHSH, CDR2 LQKENI. This CDR3 region has 15 residues. Between the trimmed V and J ends, which lost 2 bases and 6 bases, there was a span of 14 bases. CDR3 amino acids: CASSPWNRESNEQFF. CDR3 in DNA: TGTGCCAGCTCACCATGGAATAGGGAGAGCAATGAGCAGTTCTTC.

This clone has just one count. V and J are TRBV6-5 and TRBJ1-1, with TRBD1 matching over 9 bases. The junction had 3 bases not matched to a gene; V was cut back by 6 bases and J by 4 bases. Germline values: CDR1 MNHEY, CDR2 SVGAGI. The CDR3 sequence is 13 residues long. The CDR3 loop reads CASRGQGTTEAFF. The CDR3 bases are TGTGCCAGCAGGGGACAGGGTACCACTGAAGCTTTCTTT.

This clone turned up a few times. The rearrangement uses TRBV10-1 and TRBJ2-1, with 10 bases aligning to TRBD1. Trimming removed 4 bases from V and 3 bases from J; junction bases left unmatched: 3. This CDR3 region has 15 residues. Germline values: CDR1 WNHNN, CDR2 SYGVQD (reference sequence). In nucleotides, the CDR3 is TGCGCCAGCAGTGTAGGGACAGGGGACTACAATGAGCAGTTCTTC. This translates into CASSVGTGDYNEQFF.

The chain links TRBV12-3 or TRBV12-4 to TRBJ2-7; D gene uncertain. Trimming took 4 bases from V and 4 from J, leaving 8 bases between them. The CDR3 extends over 12 amino acids. CDR3 bases: TGTGCCAGCAGTTCCTACGTTTACGAGCAGTACTTC. Translating gives CASSSYVYEQYF.

J is TRBJ2-3 and V is TRBV6-4; weak D call: TRBD1 (6 bases). Germline V gene sequence: CDR1 MRHNA, CDR2 SNTAGT. This CDR3 comprises 15 residues. The V end was cut by 3 bases, the J end by 5 bases, with 15 bases between. The DNA of the CDR3 is TGTGCCAGCAGTGAACAGGGCCGATGGGGAGATACGCAGTATTTT. It encodes CASSEQGRWGDTQYF.